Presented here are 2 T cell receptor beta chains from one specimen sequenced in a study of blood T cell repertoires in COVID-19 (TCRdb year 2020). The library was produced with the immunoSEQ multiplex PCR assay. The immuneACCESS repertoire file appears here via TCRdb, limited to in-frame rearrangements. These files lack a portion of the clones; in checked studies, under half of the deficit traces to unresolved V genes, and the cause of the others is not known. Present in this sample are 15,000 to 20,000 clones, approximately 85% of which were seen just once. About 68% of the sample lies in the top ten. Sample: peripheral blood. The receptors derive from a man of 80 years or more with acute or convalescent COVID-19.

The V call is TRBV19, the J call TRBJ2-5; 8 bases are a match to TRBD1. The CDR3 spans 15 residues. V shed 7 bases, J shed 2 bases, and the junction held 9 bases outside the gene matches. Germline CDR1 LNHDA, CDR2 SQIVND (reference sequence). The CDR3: CASKTGDVAQETQYF. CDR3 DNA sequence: TGTGCCAGTAAGACAGGGGACGTAGCACAAGAGACCCAGTACTTC.

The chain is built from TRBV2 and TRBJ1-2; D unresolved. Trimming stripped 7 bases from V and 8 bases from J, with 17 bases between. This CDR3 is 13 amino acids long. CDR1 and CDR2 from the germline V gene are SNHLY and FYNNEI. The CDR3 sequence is CASKRSLEAGYTF. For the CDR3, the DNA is TGTGCCAGCAAGCGGAGTCTCGAGGCGGGCTACACCTTC.